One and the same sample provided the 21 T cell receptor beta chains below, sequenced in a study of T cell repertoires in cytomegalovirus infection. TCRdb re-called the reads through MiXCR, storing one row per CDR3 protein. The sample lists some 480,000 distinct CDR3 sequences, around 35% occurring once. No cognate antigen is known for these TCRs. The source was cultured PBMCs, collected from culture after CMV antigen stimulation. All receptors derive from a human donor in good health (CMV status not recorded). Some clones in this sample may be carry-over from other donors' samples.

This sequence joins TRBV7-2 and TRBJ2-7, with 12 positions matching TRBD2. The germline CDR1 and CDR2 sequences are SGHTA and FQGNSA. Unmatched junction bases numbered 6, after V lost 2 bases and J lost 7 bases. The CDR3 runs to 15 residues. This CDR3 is CASSLLAGGPREQYF. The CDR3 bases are TGTGCCAGCAGCTTACTAGCGGGAGGGCCGAGGGAGCAGTACTTC.

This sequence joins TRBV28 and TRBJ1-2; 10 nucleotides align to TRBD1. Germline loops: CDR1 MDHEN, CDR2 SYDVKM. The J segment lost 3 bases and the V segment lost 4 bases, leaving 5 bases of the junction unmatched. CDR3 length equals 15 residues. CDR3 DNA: TGTGCCAGCAGTTCGACAGGGGGCGAGGACTATGGCTACACCTTC. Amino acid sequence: CASSSTGGEDYGYTF.

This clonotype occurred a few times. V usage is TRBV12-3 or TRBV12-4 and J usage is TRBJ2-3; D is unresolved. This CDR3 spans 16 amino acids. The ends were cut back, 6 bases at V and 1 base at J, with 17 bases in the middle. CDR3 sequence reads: CASRVLPGEGTDTQYF. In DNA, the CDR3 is TGTGCCAGCAGGGTCCTCCCAGGTGAAGGCACAGATACGCAGTATTTT.

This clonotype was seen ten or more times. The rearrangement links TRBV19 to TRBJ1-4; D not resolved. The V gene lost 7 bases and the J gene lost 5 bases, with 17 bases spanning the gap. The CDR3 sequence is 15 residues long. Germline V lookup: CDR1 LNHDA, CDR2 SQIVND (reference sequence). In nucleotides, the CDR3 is TGTGCCAGTACCCCAACACGCGGAATCAATGAAAAACTGTTTTTT. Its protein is CASTPTRGINEKLFF.

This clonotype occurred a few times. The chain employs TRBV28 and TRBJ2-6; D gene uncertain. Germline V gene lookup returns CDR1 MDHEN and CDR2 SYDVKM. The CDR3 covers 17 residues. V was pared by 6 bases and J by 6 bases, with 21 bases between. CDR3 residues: CASSSAAAGHMANVLTF. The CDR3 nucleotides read TGTGCCAGCAGCTCGGCGGCAGCCGGGCATATGGCCAACGTCCTGACTTTC.

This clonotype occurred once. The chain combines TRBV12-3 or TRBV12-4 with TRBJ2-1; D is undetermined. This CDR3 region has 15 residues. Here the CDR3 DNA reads TGTGCTCCCGCTGGTGGAAAACCCTCCTACAATGAGCAGTTCTTC. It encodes CAPAGGKPSYNEQFF.

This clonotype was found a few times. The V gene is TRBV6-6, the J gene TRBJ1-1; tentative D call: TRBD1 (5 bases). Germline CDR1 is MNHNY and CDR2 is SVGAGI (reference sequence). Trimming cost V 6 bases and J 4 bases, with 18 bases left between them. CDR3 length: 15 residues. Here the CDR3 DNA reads TGTGCCAGCAGCCCCGGACATGGCGCCGGCACTGAAGCTTTCTTT. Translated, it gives CASSPGHGAGTEAFF.

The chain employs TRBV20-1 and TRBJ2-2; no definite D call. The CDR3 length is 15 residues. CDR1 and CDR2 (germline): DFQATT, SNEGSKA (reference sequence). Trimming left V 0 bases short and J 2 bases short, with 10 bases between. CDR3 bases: TGCAGTGCTAGAGAAGAAGGGAAAAACACCGGGGAGCTGTTTTTT. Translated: CSAREEGKNTGELFF.

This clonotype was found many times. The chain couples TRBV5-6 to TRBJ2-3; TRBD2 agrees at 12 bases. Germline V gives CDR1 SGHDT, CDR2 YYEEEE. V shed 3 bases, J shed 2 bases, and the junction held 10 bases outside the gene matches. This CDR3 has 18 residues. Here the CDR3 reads CASSSLLTSGRITDTQYF. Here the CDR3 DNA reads TGTGCCAGCAGCTCCCTCCTTACTAGCGGGAGGATCACAGATACGCAGTATTTT.

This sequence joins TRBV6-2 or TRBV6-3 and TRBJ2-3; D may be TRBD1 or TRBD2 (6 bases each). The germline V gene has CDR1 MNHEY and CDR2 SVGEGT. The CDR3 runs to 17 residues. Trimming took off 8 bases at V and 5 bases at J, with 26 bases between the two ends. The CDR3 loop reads CASRGGLNQPRGDTQYF. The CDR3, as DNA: TGTGCCAGCCGAGGGGGACTGAACCAGCCACGGGGAGATACGCAGTATTTT.

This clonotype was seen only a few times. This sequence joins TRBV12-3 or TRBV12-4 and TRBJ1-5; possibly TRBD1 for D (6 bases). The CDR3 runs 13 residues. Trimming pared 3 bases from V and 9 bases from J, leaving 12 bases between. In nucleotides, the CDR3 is TGTGCCAGCAGTTTCGGCAGGGGCACGCCCCAGCATTTT. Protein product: CASSFGRGTPQHF.

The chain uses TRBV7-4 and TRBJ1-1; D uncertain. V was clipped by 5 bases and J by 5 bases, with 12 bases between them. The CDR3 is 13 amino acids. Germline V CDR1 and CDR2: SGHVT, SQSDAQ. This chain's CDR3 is CASSPTSDTEAFF. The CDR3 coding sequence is TGTGCCAGCAGCCCCACCTCAGATACTGAAGCTTTCTTT.

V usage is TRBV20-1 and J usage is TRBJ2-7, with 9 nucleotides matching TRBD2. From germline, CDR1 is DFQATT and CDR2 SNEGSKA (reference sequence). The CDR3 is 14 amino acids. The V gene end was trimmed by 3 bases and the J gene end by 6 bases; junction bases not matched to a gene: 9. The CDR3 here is CSASSSSGKSEQYF. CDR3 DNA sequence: TGCAGTGCTAGCTCGTCTAGCGGGAAAAGCGAGCAGTACTTC.

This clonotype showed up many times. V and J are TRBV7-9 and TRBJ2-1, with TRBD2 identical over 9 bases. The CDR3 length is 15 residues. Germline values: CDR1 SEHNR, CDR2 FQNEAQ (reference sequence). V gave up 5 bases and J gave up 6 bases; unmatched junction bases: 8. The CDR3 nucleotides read TGTGCCAGCAGCCAAGGTAGCGGGAGTATCAATGAGCAGTTCTTC. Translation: CASSQGSGSINEQFF.

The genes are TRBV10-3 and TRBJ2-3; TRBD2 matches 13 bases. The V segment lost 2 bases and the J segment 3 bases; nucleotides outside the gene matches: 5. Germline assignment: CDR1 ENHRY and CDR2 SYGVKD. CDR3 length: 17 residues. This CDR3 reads CAISERTSGRATDTQYF. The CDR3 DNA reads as TGTGCCATCAGTGAGAGAACTAGCGGGAGGGCAACAGATACGCAGTATTTT.

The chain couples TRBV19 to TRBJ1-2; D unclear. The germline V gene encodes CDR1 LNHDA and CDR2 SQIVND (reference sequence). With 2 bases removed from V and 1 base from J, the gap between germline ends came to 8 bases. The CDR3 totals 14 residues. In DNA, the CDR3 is TGTGCCAGTAGTATACCCGGAAATAACTATGGCTACACCTTC. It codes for CASSIPGNNYGYTF.

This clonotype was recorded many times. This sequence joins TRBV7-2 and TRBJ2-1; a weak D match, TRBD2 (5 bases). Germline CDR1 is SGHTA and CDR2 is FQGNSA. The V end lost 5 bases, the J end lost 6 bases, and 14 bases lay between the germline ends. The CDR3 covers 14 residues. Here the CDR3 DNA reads TGTGCCAGCAGCCAAAGAGGGCGAAGCAATGAGCAGTTCTTC. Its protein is CASSQRGRSNEQFF.

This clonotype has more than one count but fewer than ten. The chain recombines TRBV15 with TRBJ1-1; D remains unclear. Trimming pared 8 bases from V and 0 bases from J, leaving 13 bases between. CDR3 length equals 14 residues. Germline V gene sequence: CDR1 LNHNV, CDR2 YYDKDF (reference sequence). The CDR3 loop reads CATLSSGMNTEAFF. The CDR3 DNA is TGTGCCACCCTCTCGTCCGGGATGAACACTGAAGCTTTCTTT. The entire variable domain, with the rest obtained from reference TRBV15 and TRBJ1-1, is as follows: DAMVIQNPRYQVTQFGKPVTLSCSQTLNHNVMYWYQQKSSQAPKLLFHYYDKDFNNEADTPDNFQSRRPNTSFCFLDIRSPGLGDTAMYLCATLSSGMNTEAFFGQGTRLTVV.

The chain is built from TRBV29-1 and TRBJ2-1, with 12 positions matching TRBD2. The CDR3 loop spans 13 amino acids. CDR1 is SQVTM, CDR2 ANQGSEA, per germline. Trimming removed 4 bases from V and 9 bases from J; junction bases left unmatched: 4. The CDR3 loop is CSVGLAGAAEQFF. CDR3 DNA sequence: TGCAGCGTTGGACTAGCGGGAGCTGCTGAGCAGTTCTTC.

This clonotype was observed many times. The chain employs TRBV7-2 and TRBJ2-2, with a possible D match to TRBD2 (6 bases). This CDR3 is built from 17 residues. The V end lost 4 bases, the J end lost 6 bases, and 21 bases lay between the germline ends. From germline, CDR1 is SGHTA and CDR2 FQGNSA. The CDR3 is CASSWRGAGPLAGELFF. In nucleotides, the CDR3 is TGTGCCAGCAGCTGGAGGGGCGCGGGTCCTCTCGCCGGGGAGCTGTTTTTT.

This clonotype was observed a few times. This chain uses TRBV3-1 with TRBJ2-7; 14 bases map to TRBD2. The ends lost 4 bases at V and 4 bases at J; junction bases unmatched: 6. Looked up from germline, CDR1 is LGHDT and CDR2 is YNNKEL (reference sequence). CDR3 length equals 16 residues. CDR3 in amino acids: CASSLGTSGSRYEQYF. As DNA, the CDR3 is TGTGCCAGCAGCCTGGGGACTAGCGGGAGTAGGTACGAGCAGTACTTC.